The 16 T cell receptor beta chains below come from one sample, sequenced in a study of OX40 agonist ivuxolimab in advanced cancers. Repertoires were generated with immunoSEQ multiplex PCR, while TCRdb's copy carries only in-frame clones and drops some. There are 75,000 to 100,000 clones in the sample; around nine tenths occur only once, and 0.81% lies in the top ten. The source material was CD4+ or CD8+ T cells sorted from blood, sampled in a trial of the OX40 agonist ivuxolimab. The receptors stem from an adult with an advanced solid tumor such as melanoma, head and neck, liver or kidney cancer.

The chain links TRBV11-3 to TRBJ2-1; D gene ambiguous. The CDR3 extends over 12 amino acids. The germline V and J ends were trimmed by 4 bases and 2 bases, with 3 bases remaining between them. Germline CDR1 and CDR2: SGHNT and YENEEA. CDR3 region: CASSSTYNEQFF. The CDR3 bases are TGTGCCAGCAGCTCGACCTACAATGAGCAGTTCTTC. Together with reference TRBV11-3 and TRBJ2-1, the CDR3 gives the full variable domain: EAGVVQSPRYKIIEKKQPVAFWCNPISGHNTLYWYLQNLGQGPELLIRYENEEAVDDSQLPKDRFSAERLKGVDSTLKIQPAELGDSAVYLCASSSTYNEQFFGPGTRLTVL.

The chain links TRBV7-2 to TRBJ2-7; tentative D call: TRBD1 (6 bases). This CDR3 has 16 amino acids. V was shortened by 5 bases and J by 1 base, with 18 bases between the two germline ends. The germline gives CDR1 SGHTA, CDR2 FQGNSA. The CDR3 protein is CASSPPYLGTSYEQYF. The CDR3 DNA is TGTGCCAGCAGCCCCCCGTATCTCGGGACATCCTACGAGCAGTACTTC.

This chain uses TRBV27 with TRBJ2-3, with TRBD2 as a possible D gene (5 bases). In germline, CDR1 is MNHEY, CDR2 SMNVEV (reference sequence). The V and J ends lost 3 bases and 5 bases respectively, with 6 bases between them. The CDR3 runs 12 residues. CDR3 in DNA: TGTGCCAGCAGTTTTCGGGGAGATACGCAGTATTTT. It encodes CASSFRGDTQYF.

The V and J genes are TRBV11-2 and TRBJ1-4, with D possibly TRBD1 on 5 matching bases. Germline CDR1 is SGHAT and CDR2 is FQNNGV. The CDR3 totals 17 residues. The V gene lost 4 bases and the J gene lost 6 bases, with 21 bases spanning the gap. Here the CDR3 DNA reads TGTGCCAGCAGCTCCCGCGGGGCGCAGGGAAAGGATGAAAAACTGTTTTTT. It translates to CASSSRGAQGKDEKLFF.

The chain combines TRBV25-1 with TRBJ2-7, with TRBD1 matching over 7 bases. V dropped 2 bases and J dropped 5; count of bases not matched to a gene: 6. The CDR3 length is 14 residues. Germline V lookup: CDR1 MGHDK, CDR2 SYGVNS. The CDR3, as DNA: TGTGCCAGCAGTGAACAAGGGGGCGCGGACGAGCAGTACTTC. This encodes CASSEQGGADEQYF.

The table lists this clone with a few counts. The DNA for the CDR3 is TGTGCCAGCAGCCCTCAACAGGGGAACACTGAAGCTTTCTTT. Translated: CASSPQQGNTEAFF. This chain uses TRBV9 with TRBJ1-1, with D maybe TRBD1 (6 bases). With 4 bases removed from V and 1 base from J, the gap between germline ends came to 11 bases. This CDR3 region has 14 residues. The germline V gene has CDR1 SGDLS and CDR2 YYNGEE.

This clone appeared a single time. The chain couples TRBV7-9 to TRBJ1-3, with D perhaps matching TRBD1 (5 bases). The germline V and J ends were trimmed by 5 bases and 5 bases, with 16 bases remaining between them. Looked up from germline, CDR1 is SEHNR and CDR2 is FQNEAQ (reference sequence). This CDR3 is 15 amino acids long. For the CDR3, the DNA is TGTGCCAGCAGCGGGACCGCCCGGGATAGAAACACCATATATTTT. It is translated as CASSGTARDRNTIYF.

In its sample, this clone was seen once. The V gene is TRBV19, the J gene TRBJ2-7; 9 bases map to TRBD2. The CDR3 contains 18 residues. Per germline, CDR1 LNHDA and CDR2 SQIVND (reference sequence). Trimming cost V 2 bases and J 2 bases; bases outside gene matches: 13. DNA for the CDR3: TGTGCCAGTAGTATACGACCATCTAGCGGGGACGGGGCCTACGAGCAGTACTTC. The encoded protein is CASSIRPSSGDGAYEQYF.

The chain employs TRBV10-3 and TRBJ1-1, with 8 bases matching TRBD1. Germline CDR1 reads ENHRY; CDR2 reads SYGVKD. The CDR3 consists of 14 residues. V shed 2 bases and J 3 bases; nucleotides not matched to a gene: 2. CDR3 coding DNA: TGTGCCATCAGTGAGCAGGGGGCCTACACTGAAGCTTTCTTT. Its translation: CAISEQGAYTEAFF.

The chain joins TRBV5-1 to TRBJ2-7, with a tentative D call TRBD2 (6 bases). V lost 4 bases, J lost 3 bases, and 11 bases lay in between. The CDR3 length is 13 residues. Germline V gene lookup returns CDR1 SGHRS and CDR2 YFSETQ. As DNA, the CDR3 is TGCGCCAGCAGCATCGGGGGAAGCTACGAGCAGTACTTC. Protein sequence: CASSIGGSYEQYF.

This rearrangement joins TRBV7-8 to TRBJ1-2; 8 positions agree with TRBD1. J lost 3 bases, V lost 6 bases, and 6 bases had no gene match. CDR1 and CDR2 (germline): SGHVS, FQNEAQ. This CDR3 is built from 14 residues. Here the CDR3 DNA reads TGTGCCAGCAGGATTGACAGGGGTGACTATGGCTACACCTTC. Its translation: CASRIDRGDYGYTF.

This clone occurred once. The chain employs TRBV11-2 and TRBJ2-1; D is possibly TRBD2 (5 bases). Deletions cut 3 bases from V and 9 bases from J, with 15 bases between. Germline CDR1 and CDR2: SGHAT and FQNNGV. The CDR3 covers 14 residues. CDR3 sequence: CASSLVRRRGEQFF. In DNA form, the CDR3 reads TGTGCCAGCAGCTTGGTGCGCCGCCGGGGTGAGCAGTTCTTC.

The chain has TRBV5-1 and TRBJ2-3; tentatively, D is TRBD2 (6 bases). This CDR3 comprises 15 residues. The germline V gene has CDR1 SGHRS and CDR2 YFSETQ. V shed 0 bases and J shed 0 bases, with 8 bases lying between them. CDR3 DNA sequence: TGCGCCAGCAGCTTGGCCAGCGGGAGCACAGATACGCAGTATTTT. Its translation: CASSLASGSTDTQYF.

This clone occurred once. This chain links TRBV5-1 with TRBJ2-4, with unresolved D. Germline loops: CDR1 SGHRS, CDR2 YFSETQ. The V and J ends lost 3 bases and 6 bases respectively, with 13 bases between them. CDR3 length equals 14 residues. CDR3 loop: CASSYGVTVNIQYF. In DNA form, the CDR3 reads TGCGCCAGCAGCTACGGAGTAACAGTAAACATTCAGTACTTC.

The chain links TRBV28 to TRBJ1-5, with TRBD1 matching 9 bases. CDR3 size: 16 residues. V lost 5 bases and J lost 6; bases outside the gene matches: 11. Germline CDR1 MDHEN, CDR2 SYDVKM. CDR3 in amino acids: CASSPNNRGRFQPQHF. CDR3 bases: TGTGCCAGCAGTCCAAACAACAGGGGGCGGTTTCAGCCCCAGCATTTT.

The genes are TRBV25-1 and TRBJ2-5, with 7 bases that match TRBD1. Germline CDR1 is MGHDK and CDR2 is SYGVNS. V trimming: 4 bases; J trimming: 4 bases; junction bases outside the gene matches: 12. The CDR3 runs to 16 residues. The CDR3: CASSGQGNDRGETQYF. The CDR3 DNA sequence: TGTGCCAGCAGTGGACAGGGAAACGATCGAGGAGAGACCCAGTACTTC.